The clone carrying this TCR beta chain qualifies as medium-sized. Its specificity is not known. CDR1 and CDR2 (germline): SGHVS, FNYEAQ. The V end was cut by 2 bases, the J end by 7 bases, with 5 bases between. This CDR3 is built from 11 residues. The record originates from a study of shared clonotypes between healthy human individuals. Overall study results and limits: It was anticipated that sequencing depth would influence how many clonotypes donors shared.

Clones were sequenced by immunoSEQ multiplex PCR, and TCRdb holds only the in-frame ones, with some missing. The table includes 110,000 or so clones, around 73% detected once. The chain uses TRBV7-6 and TRBJ2-5; the D is unclear. This TCR came from a woman aged 25 to 39 in good health. Sequenced material: memory CD8+ T cells sorted from blood. Subset denoted: CD45RO+ cells pooled with CCR7-negative TemRA cells. CDR3 sequence (DNA): TGTGCCAGCAGCTTATTCGGGACCCAGTACTTC. It encodes CASSLFGTQYF.